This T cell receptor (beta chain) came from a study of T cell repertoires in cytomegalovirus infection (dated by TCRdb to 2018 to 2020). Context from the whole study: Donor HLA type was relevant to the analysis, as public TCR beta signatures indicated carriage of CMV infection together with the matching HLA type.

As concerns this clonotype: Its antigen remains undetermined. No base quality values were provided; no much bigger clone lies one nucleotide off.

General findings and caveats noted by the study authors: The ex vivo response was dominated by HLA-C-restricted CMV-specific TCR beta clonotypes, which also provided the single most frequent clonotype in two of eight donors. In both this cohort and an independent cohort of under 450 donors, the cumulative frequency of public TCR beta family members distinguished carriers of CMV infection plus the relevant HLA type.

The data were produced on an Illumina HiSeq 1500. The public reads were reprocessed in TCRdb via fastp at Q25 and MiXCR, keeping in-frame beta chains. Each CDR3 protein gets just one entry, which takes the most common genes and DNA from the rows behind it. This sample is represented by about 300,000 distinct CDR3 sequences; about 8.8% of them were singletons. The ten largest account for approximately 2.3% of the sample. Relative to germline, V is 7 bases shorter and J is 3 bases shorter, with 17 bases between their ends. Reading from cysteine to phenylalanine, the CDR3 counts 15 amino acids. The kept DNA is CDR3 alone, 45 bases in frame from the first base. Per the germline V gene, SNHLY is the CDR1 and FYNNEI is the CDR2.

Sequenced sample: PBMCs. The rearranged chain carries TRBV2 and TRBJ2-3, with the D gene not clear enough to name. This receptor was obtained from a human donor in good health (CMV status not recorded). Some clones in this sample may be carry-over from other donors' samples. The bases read TGTGCCAGCATCCTGATCCCATCCTGGACAGATACGCAGTATTTT. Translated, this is CASILIPSWTDTQYF.